The 30 T cell receptor beta chains below were found in one sample sequenced in a study of glioma-infiltrating T cells. TCR alpha and beta CDR3 regions were amplified from RNA using iRepertoire nested multiplex PCR. TCRdb re-analysed the multiplex PCR reads in MiXCR, keeping a single row per CDR3 protein. The data show approximately 190,000 distinct CDR3 sequences, 32% seen once. The sequenced sample consisted of glioma tissue, nonneoplastic brain tissue, or PBMCs (not recorded which). The source of these receptors is a human donor with low-grade glioma or glioblastoma, undergoing nonglioma brain surgery, or in good health (not recorded which).

This clonotype was seen ten or more times. The chain employs TRBV19 and TRBJ1-5; D unclear. The V end lost 3 bases, the J end lost 10 bases, and 19 bases lay between the germline ends. The CDR3 length is 15 residues. The V gene's germline CDR1 is LNHDA and CDR2 SQIVND (reference sequence). The CDR3 bases are TGTGCCAGTAGTATGGGCACGACTCCAATCAGCCCCCAGCATTTT. Its translation is CASSMGTTPISPQHF.

The V gene is TRBV6-2 or TRBV6-3, the J gene TRBJ2-1; the D gene is possibly TRBD1 (6 bases). Germline CDR1 and CDR2: MNHEY and SVGEGT. The CDR3 loop spans 16 amino acids. Trimming took off 8 bases at V and 16 bases at J, with 33 bases between the two ends. CDR3 amino acids: CASAPQGFGSYNEKFF. The CDR3 region has the DNA TGTGCCAGCGCTCCTCAGGGGTTCGGCTCCTACAATGAGAAATTCTTC.

Remarks on this clonotype: Given a much more abundant clone one base away, this may be a read error. The V and J genes are TRBV7-7 and TRBJ2-7; D remains unclear. CDR1 is SSHAT, CDR2 FNYEAQ, per germline (reference sequence). Between the trimmed V and J ends, which lost 3 bases and 3 bases, there was a span of 3 bases. The CDR3 length is 11 residues. CDR3 amino acids: CASSLFYEQYF. The CDR3 DNA is TGTGCCAGCAGCTTGTTCTACGAGCAGTACTTC. Looking up the rest from reference TRBV7-7 and TRBJ2-7 gives the full variable domain: GAGVSQSPRYKVTKRGQDVTLRCDPISSHATLYWYQQALGQGPEFLTYFNYEAQPDKSGLPSDRFSAERPEGSISTLTIQRTEQRDSAMYRCASSLFYEQYFGPGTRLTVT.

This clonotype was found many times. V usage is TRBV12-3 or TRBV12-4 and J usage is TRBJ1-1; D perhaps matches TRBD1 (6 bases). This CDR3 comprises 14 residues. V lost 5 bases and J lost 4, with 14 bases in between. In nucleotides, the CDR3 is TGTGCCAGCAGTACCCCCGGACAGTTCACTGAAGCTTTCTTT. Amino acid sequence: CASSTPGQFTEAFF.

This clonotype was observed many times. The rearrangement links TRBV7-2 to TRBJ2-1; 7 nucleotides align to TRBD2. V lost 0 bases to trimming and J lost 2 bases; unmatched junction nucleotides: 1. The CDR3 spans 15 residues. The germline V gene encodes CDR1 SGHTA and CDR2 FQGNSA. This chain's CDR3 is CASSLATSPYNEQFF. The DNA of the CDR3 is TGTGCCAGCAGCTTAGCGACTAGCCCCTACAATGAGCAGTTCTTC.

Worth noting for this clonotype: It may be a read error: a sequence one base away is much more abundant. The V gene is TRBV12-3 or TRBV12-4, the J gene TRBJ2-3; no firm D call. The CDR3 has 13 residues. The CDR3 DNA is TGTGCCGGCAGTTTGGCTGAAACAGATACGCAGTATTTT. Its translation is CAGSLAETDTQYF.

The chain employs TRBV7-9 and TRBJ2-1, with 15 bases matching TRBD2. Germline trimming cut 5 bases from V and 4 bases from J; bases unmatched to any gene: 9. CDR1 and CDR2 (germline): SEHNR, FQNEAQ (reference sequence). CDR3 length: 18 residues. This CDR3 reads CASSPGLAGGIRYNEQFF. For the CDR3, the DNA is TGTGCCAGCAGCCCGGGACTAGCGGGAGGCATAAGGTACAATGAGCAGTTCTTC.

This clonotype was recorded at least ten times. V usage is TRBV18 and J usage is TRBJ2-7; D gene uncertain. CDR1 and CDR2 from the germline V gene are KGHSH and LQKENI. The CDR3 sequence is 13 residues long. The V end was cut by 0 bases, the J end by 4 bases, with 7 bases between. CDR3 DNA sequence: TGTGCCAGCTCACCACCAGTGGGGTACGAGCAGTACTTC. It is translated as CASSPPVGYEQYF.

Concerning this clonotype itself: With a much larger clone just one base away, this may be a read error. The gene calls are TRBV27 and TRBJ1-1; perhaps TRBD1 as D (5 bases). Per the germline V gene, CDR1 is MNHEY and CDR2 is SMNVEV (reference sequence). The CDR3 totals 18 residues. Trimming cost V 6 bases and J 6 bases, with 29 bases left between them. CDR3 region: CASRGNPGGAGIVAEAFF. The CDR3 nucleotides are TGTGCCAGCAGGGGAAATCCAGGAGGGGCAGGCATCGTCGCTGAAGCTTTCTTT.

Remarks on this clonotype: A much larger clone is a single base away; this may be a read error. The J gene is TRBJ1-1, the V gene TRBV5-1; possibly TRBD1 for D (5 bases). The CDR3 runs 13 residues. Trimming took 7 bases from V and 4 from J, leaving 14 bases between them. Germline CDR1 reads SGHRS; CDR2 reads YFSETQ. CDR3 nucleotide sequence: TGCGCCAGCGGTACAGGTTTTAGCACTGAAGCTTTCTTT. This sequence encodes CASGTGFSTEAFF. Variable domain in full (rest from reference TRBV5-1 and TRBJ1-1): KAGVTQTPRYLIKTRGQQVTLSCSPISGHRSVSWYQQTPGQGLQFLFEYFSETQRNKGNFPGRFSGRQFSNSRSEMNVSTLELGDSALYLCASGTGFSTEAFFGQGTRLTVV.

A single count supports this clonotype. This may arise from a read error, as a much more abundant clone is one base away. J is TRBJ1-1 and V is TRBV9; no clear D gene. The germline V gene has CDR1 SGDLS and CDR2 YYNGEE. The CDR3 runs to 14 residues. The CDR3 sequence: CTSSVVVGSTEAFF. As DNA, the CDR3 is TGTACCAGCAGCGTAGTGGTAGGGAGTACTGAAGCTTTCTTT.

This clonotype was seen at least ten times. This chain links TRBV4-2 with TRBJ1-3; possible D gene TRBD1, 6 bases. Germline V gene lookup returns CDR1 LGHNA and CDR2 YNFKEQ. CDR3 length: 17 amino acids. V shed 0 bases and J shed 3 bases, with 15 bases lying between them. CDR3 DNA sequence: TGTGCCAGCAGCCAAGAAGTACGGGGGGGCAGTGGAAACACCATATATTTT. Its protein product is CASSQEVRGGSGNTIYF.

The V gene is TRBV27, the J gene TRBJ1-5; 10 bases fit TRBD1. V dropped 7 bases and J dropped 7; count of bases not matched to a gene: 10. Germline V lookup: CDR1 MNHEY, CDR2 SMNVEV (reference sequence). This CDR3 is built from 15 residues. The CDR3 DNA reads TGTGCCAGCATCAGTTTGGGACAGGGGAGACAGCCCCAGCATTTT. Translating gives CASISLGQGRQPQHF.

In this sample, this clonotype turned up many times. The chain combines TRBV7-2 with TRBJ2-7, with 7 nucleotides matching TRBD1. The ends lost 4 bases at V and 2 bases at J; junction bases unmatched: 8. CDR1 and CDR2 from the germline V gene are SGHTA and FQGNSA. CDR3 length equals 15 residues. CDR3 residues: CASSYVGQHTYEQYF. The CDR3 bases are TGTGCCAGCAGCTACGTGGGACAGCACACCTACGAGCAGTACTTC.

Regarding this clonotype: At one end the junction does not follow the germline gene, possibly because of a read error. The chain recombines TRBV7-2 with TRBJ2-3; D remains ambiguous. The CDR3 covers 16 residues. Germline V lookup: CDR1 SGHTA, CDR2 FQGNSA. The CDR3 protein is CVSRSKNGPSTDTQYF. The CDR3 DNA reads TGTGTCAGCAGGTCCAAAAATGGACCTAGCACAGATACGCAGTATTTT.

To note about this clonotype: A much more abundant neighbour one base away suggests this may be a read error. This sequence joins TRBV19 and TRBJ1-5; no definite D call. The germline V gene has CDR1 LNHDA and CDR2 SQIVND (reference sequence). Deletions cut 11 bases from V and 9 bases from J, with 23 bases between. The CDR3 sequence is 14 residues long. This chain's CDR3 is CAANPRCPSSPQHF. CDR3 coding DNA: TGTGCCGCCAACCCCAGGTGCCCCAGCTCGCCCCAGCATTTT.

The sample holds many counts of this clonotype. The rearrangement joins TRBV9 to TRBJ1-5; D gene unclear. The germline V gene has CDR1 SGDLS and CDR2 YYNGEE. The V and J ends lost 1 base and 2 bases respectively, with 10 bases between them. CDR3 length: 15 residues. CDR3 DNA: TGTGCCAGCAGCGTATCGGGCGGACGCAATCAGCCCCAGCATTTT. Translated: CASSVSGGRNQPQHF.

Concerning this clonotype: This sequence may be a read error, since a much larger clone differs from it by one base. V usage is TRBV18 and J usage is TRBJ1-3; unclear D gene. This CDR3 spans 15 amino acids. Germline assignment: CDR1 KGHSH and CDR2 LQKENI. CDR3 sequence: CASSPDRRSGNTINF. The CDR3 DNA reads as TGTGCCAGCTCACCGGATAGACGCTCTGGAAACACCATAAATTTT.

This rearrangement joins TRBV12-3 or TRBV12-4 to TRBJ1-2, with 7 bases lining up with TRBD1. This CDR3 spans 14 amino acids. V was clipped by 2 bases and J by 10 bases; unmatched bases: 10. The CDR3 here is CASSLYTGAAVYTF. The CDR3 bases are TGTGCCAGCAGTTTATATACAGGGGCGGCTGTCTACACCTTC.

This clonotype was seen ten or more times. The chain has TRBV5-4 and TRBJ1-5; 9 nucleotides agree with TRBD1. Germline V gene data show CDR1 as SGHNT and CDR2 as YYREEE (reference sequence). The CDR3 covers 15 residues. The V segment lost 4 bases and the J segment 5 bases; nucleotides outside the gene matches: 7. The CDR3: CASSRDRAVDQPQHF. The CDR3 DNA reads TGTGCCAGCAGCCGGGACAGGGCGGTTGATCAGCCCCAGCATTTT.

This clonotype came up many times. The chain has TRBV7-2 and TRBJ2-3; D may correspond to TRBD1 or TRBD2 (5 bases each). V lost 3 bases and J lost 14, with 18 bases in between. The CDR3 has 13 residues. CDR1 SGHTA and CDR2 FQGNSA come from the germline V gene. CDR3 nucleotides: TGTGCCAGCAGCTTCCGAGGGGAGATGGGATTGTATTTT. Translated, it gives CASSFRGEMGLYF.

On this clonotype: This sequence may be a read error, since a much larger clone differs from it by one base. The rearrangement uses TRBV5-4 and TRBJ2-1, with 7 positions matching TRBD2. Germline V gives CDR1 SGHNT, CDR2 YYREEE (reference sequence). V trimming: 4 bases; J trimming: 6 bases; junction bases outside the gene matches: 7. The CDR3 runs 14 residues. In DNA form, the CDR3 reads TGTGCCAGCAGCACACCCAGGACTAGCAATGAGCAGTTCTTC. This translates into CASSTPRTSNEQFF. Together with reference TRBV5-4 and TRBJ2-1, the CDR3 gives the full variable domain: ETGVTQSPTHLIKTRGQQVTLRCSSQSGHNTVSWYQQALGQGPQFIFQYYREEENGRGNFPPRFSGLQFPNYSSELNVNALELDDSALYLCASSTPRTSNEQFFGPGTRLTVL.

This clonotype has at least ten counts. This chain joins TRBV6-2 or TRBV6-3 and TRBJ2-1; 13 bases match TRBD2. V lost 5 bases to trimming and J lost 11 bases; unmatched junction nucleotides: 9. CDR3 length: 15 amino acids. Per germline, CDR1 MNHEY and CDR2 SVGEGT. The CDR3 sequence is CASSPRLAGGPKQFF. CDR3 nucleotide sequence: TGTGCCAGCAGTCCCCGACTAGCGGGAGGCCCAAAGCAGTTCTTC.

The table lists this clonotype with many counts. V usage is TRBV4-2 and J usage is TRBJ1-2; tentative D call: TRBD1 (6 bases). In germline, CDR1 is LGHNA, CDR2 YNFKEQ. V dropped 2 bases and J dropped 8 bases, with 12 bases sitting between them. The CDR3 covers 13 residues. CDR3 amino acids: CASSQQGYGGYTF. The DNA for the CDR3 is TGTGCCAGCAGCCAACAGGGGTATGGAGGCTACACCTTC.

The rearrangement joins TRBV9 to TRBJ2-1, with 10 bases that match TRBD2. V dropped 1 base and J dropped 6; count of bases not matched to a gene: 10. The germline gives CDR1 SGDLS, CDR2 YYNGEE. The CDR3 covers 17 residues. The CDR3 is CASSVLASGSRSNEQFF. In DNA, the CDR3 is TGTGCCAGCAGCGTATTGGCTAGCGGGAGCCGATCCAATGAGCAGTTCTTC.

V gene TRBV27 combines with J gene TRBJ2-1, with D unresolved. Germline CDR1 reads MNHEY; CDR2 reads SMNVEV (reference sequence). This CDR3 has 15 amino acids. Trimming shortened V by 5 bases and J by 4 bases, and 15 bases separated the two germline ends. The CDR3 reads CASSDAASLYNEQFF. The CDR3 coding sequence is TGTGCCAGCAGTGATGCCGCCAGTTTGTACAATGAGCAGTTCTTC.

This clonotype appeared many times. The chain links TRBV20-1 to TRBJ1-3; D not certain. The CDR3 is 14 amino acids. V was cut by 1 base and J by 0 bases, with 7 bases left in between. CDR1 and CDR2 from the germline V gene are DFQATT and SNEGSKA (reference sequence). The DNA for the CDR3 is TGCAGTGCTAGAGTGTCCACCTCTGGAAACACCATATATTTT. Amino acid sequence: CSARVSTSGNTIYF.

V usage is TRBV6-1 and J usage is TRBJ2-7; 12 bases match TRBD2. The junction had 10 bases not matched to a gene; V was cut back by 5 bases and J by 5 bases. The CDR3 totals 16 residues. The V gene's germline CDR1 is MNHNS and CDR2 SASEGT. The CDR3 DNA reads TGTGCCAGCAGTCCGCTCAGGACTAGCGGGAAGGACGAGCAGTACTTC. Encoded protein: CASSPLRTSGKDEQYF.

This chain joins TRBV5-4 and TRBJ1-6; weak D call: TRBD1 (5 bases). CDR1 and CDR2 (germline): SGHNT, YYREEE (reference sequence). The CDR3 is 16 residues long. V dropped 4 bases and J dropped 7 bases, with 18 bases sitting between them. The CDR3 region is CASSPTRTGGNSPLHF. The CDR3 nucleotides read TGTGCCAGCAGCCCTACCAGGACCGGGGGAAATTCACCCCTCCACTTT.

This clonotype was recorded at least ten times. CDR3 region: CASSFFSYYEQYF. The CDR3 nucleotides read TGTGCCAGCAGCTTCTTCAGCTACTACGAGCAGTACTTC. The V call is TRBV7-2, the J call TRBJ2-7; D is uncertain. Trimming cost V 3 bases and J 3 bases, with 9 bases left between them. Germline-derived CDR1 and CDR2 are SGHTA and FQGNSA. This CDR3 comprises 13 residues.